Given below is one T cell receptor (beta chain) in context. The data were obtained in a study of blood T cells in healthy people across ages. CDR1 KGHDR and CDR2 SFDVKD come from the germline V gene. The CDR3 loop spans 18 amino acids. V lost 3 bases and J 8 bases, leaving 24 bases between the germline ends. A second PCR, run for about 7 to 11 cycles, used a sample-barcoded 5' primer plus a J-beta primer mix. TCRdb reprocessed the 5' RACE reads via MiXCR and lists one record per CDR3 protein. The sample shows roughly 1.5 million distinct CDR3 sequences, 35% to 45% of them seen only once. This receptor was obtained from a woman under 30 in good health. This chain uses TRBV24-1 with TRBJ2-2; the D gene is possibly TRBD2 (7 bases). Sequences were obtained from blood. CDR3 loop: CATSDPKGGARRTGELFF. For the CDR3, the DNA is TGTGCCACCAGTGATCCCAAAGGGGGGGCGCGGCGCACAGGGGAGCTGTTTTTT.